This T cell receptor (beta chain) came from a study of cytomegalovirus exposure and HLA in healthy donors. On the study more broadly: Findings of an earlier analysis included roughly 120 million unique TCR beta sequences from roughly 200 million T cells.

Study-wide points: Rates of TCR association differed by HLA locus in a later analysis, with DRB1 highest and HLA-C lowest.

This CDR3 comprises 14 residues. Germline loops: CDR1 GTSNPN, CDR2 SVGIG (reference sequence). The ends were cut back, 0 bases at V and 7 bases at J, with 14 bases in the middle. 13 Jbeta primers and 60 Vbeta primers were used for the PCR. Assay used: immunoSEQ multiplex PCR; TCRdb lists only in-frame clones, some missing. The sample holds under 150,000 clones, roughly 79% seen once. This clone was detected only once. What it binds is not known. The chain employs TRBV30 and TRBJ2-3; possible D gene TRBD2, 7 bases. This receptor was taken from a man younger than 35 in good health and CMV-seronegative. Sequencing was carried out using PBMCs. CDR3 nucleotides: TGTGCCTGGAGTGTAGGGGGGGCGCAGTATACGCAGTATTTT. Protein product: CAWSVGGAQYTQYF.